These 3 T cell receptor beta chains were all obtained from the same sample, sequenced in a study of T cells in Graves' hyperthyroidism and ophthalmopathy. From RNA transcripts, TCR beta CDR3 regions were amplified. An initial round of RT-PCR targeting the TCR CDR3 relied on the HTBI primer set. Via MiXCR, TCRdb re-called the multiplex PCR reads, giving one row per CDR3 protein. Seen here are more than 100,000 distinct CDR3 sequences, 47% observed once, and the top ten hold roughly 25%. The sample taken for sequencing was blood. Every receptor here comes from a man aged 40-49 years with Graves' hyperthyroidism.

This clonotype was observed at least ten times. The chain has TRBV19 and TRBJ2-2; 11 bases fit TRBD2. Germline lookup yields CDR1 LNHDA and CDR2 SQIVND (reference sequence). Trimming at V came to 0 bases and at J to 0 bases, leaving 0 bases not matched to a gene. The CDR3 is 17 amino acids. CDR3 bases: TGTGCCAGTAGTATAGAGGGACTAGCGGCGAACACCGGGGAGCTGTTTTTT. Amino acid sequence: CASSIEGLAANTGELFF.

Regarding this clonotype: Mismatch with germline at one junction end may stem from a read error. The chain carries TRBV2 and TRBJ1-6; no clear D gene. CDR3 length: 13 residues. Germline values: CDR1 SNHLY, CDR2 FYNNEI. The CDR3 protein is CASSDSFNSPLHF. In DNA, the CDR3 is TGTGCAAGCAGTGATAGCTTTAATTCACCCCTCCACTTT.

This clonotype was detected only once. A read error may produce the germline difference seen at one junction end. The chain links TRBV6-6 to TRBJ1-1, with 7 bases aligning to TRBD1. Per the germline V gene, CDR1 is MNHNY and CDR2 is SVGAGI (reference sequence). The CDR3 extends over 15 amino acids. The CDR3 sequence is CASSSRDRMNTEACF. As DNA, the CDR3 is TGTGCCAGCAGTTCCCGGGACAGAATGAACACGGAAGCTTGCTTT.